This T cell receptor (beta chain) is from a study of blood T cell repertoires in COVID-19. Study summary: Samples representing acute and convalescent COVID-19 were sourced from the United States, Italy and Spain. The cDNA or gDNA used as material had been derived from T cells, B-cell-depleted T cells, or PBMCs.

Cohort 3 donors were reported recovered after two negative PCRs, clearance, or symptom resolution. Germline assignment: CDR1 SEHNR and CDR2 FQNEAQ (reference sequence). This CDR3 contains 17 residues. The V gene lost 1 base and the J gene lost 6 bases, with 18 bases spanning the gap. In this sample, this clone turned up a few times. In the authors' methods: By means of reference gene primer amplification, nucleated cell counts were estimated. The repertoire was sequenced with immunoSEQ multiplex PCR; TCRdb's copy has only in-frame clones and lacks some. Clone size and V and J calls were adopted from that table, with D and trimming inferred from the DNA. The sample lists almost 65,000 clones; more than 75% were seen once.

The clonotype originates from a woman in her 40s who had recovered from COVID-19. The chain links TRBV7-9 to TRBJ2-2; tentatively, D is TRBD1 (6 bases). Material: PBMCs or T cells enriched from blood (not recorded which). For the CDR3, the DNA is TGTGCCAGCAGCTTAGAATGGACAGCATATAAATCCGGGGAGCTGTTTTTT. It is translated as CASSLEWTAYKSGELFF. The full variable domain, with the rest looked up from reference TRBV7-9 and TRBJ2-2, is DTGVSQNPRHKITKRGQNVTFRCDPISEHNRLYWYRQTLGQGPEFLTYFQNEAQLEKSRLLSDRFSAERPKGSFSTLEIQRTEQGDSAMYLCASSLEWTAYKSGELFFGEGSRLTVL.